The T cell receptor beta chain under discussion was sequenced for a study of cytomegalovirus exposure and HLA in healthy donors. Overall study: In a previous analysis, nearly 120 million unique TCR beta sequences were found from about 179 million T cells.

V dropped 5 bases and J dropped 6; count of bases not matched to a gene: 5. Germline V CDR1 and CDR2: MNHEY, SMNVEV (reference sequence). CDR3 size: 14 residues. A multiplex PCR was run with 60 Vbeta primers and 13 Jbeta primers. This table comes from immunoSEQ multiplex PCR, and its TCRdb copy is limited to in-frame clones, with some not included. The profile shows roughly 68,000 clones, approximately 70% of them singletons. This TCR was recovered from a man in his forties or fifties in good health and CMV-seropositive. V usage is TRBV27 and J usage is TRBJ2-7; 12 bases fit TRBD1. Sample: PBMCs. CDR3 nucleotide sequence: TGTGCCAGCAGTACCGGGACAGGGGGCGCCGAGCAGTACTTC. This translates into CASSTGTGGAEQYF.